Listed below are T cell receptor beta chains from one sample, sequenced in a study of cytomegalovirus exposure and HLA in healthy donors. Clones were sequenced by immunoSEQ multiplex PCR, and TCRdb holds only the in-frame ones, with some missing. The data contain roughly 120,000 clones, roughly a tenth of them seen just once; the ten biggest clones take up 3%. Sequencing input: PBMCs. The source of these receptors is a young man in good health and CMV-seronegative. Each CDR3 is given with its conserved first and last residue. A D gene is named only where the DNA matches it firmly. Clone size is given for some rows only: seen once, a few or many times, or a class if the clone is expanded.

d_call,clone_size,v_call,j_call,cdr3_nt,cdr3_aa
TRBD2,few,TRBV14,TRBJ2-3,TGTGCCAGCAGCCGCGGGACTAGCGGGACCCGTGCAGATACGCAGTATTTT,CASSRGTSGTRADTQYF
-,-,TRBV27,TRBJ2-3,TGTGCCAGCAGCCCGGGACAATACACAGATACGCAGTATTTT,CASSPGQYTDTQYF
TRBD1,few,TRBV10-3,TRBJ1-5,TGTGCCACCGAGGACAGGGGGCCAGGCAATCAGCCCCAGCATTTT,CATEDRGPGNQPQHF
-,few,TRBV29-1,TRBJ1-1,TGCAGCGTTTTAACAGGAGGGACTGAAGCTTTCTTT,CSVLTGGTEAFF
TRBD2,few,TRBV28,TRBJ2-2,TGTGCCAGCAGCATCGGGGGGGCAGGCACCGGGGAGCTGTTTTTT,CASSIGGAGTGELFF
TRBD1,few,TRBV9,TRBJ2-2,TGTGCCAGCGCCAGACAGGGTACCGGGGAGCTGTTTTTT,CASARQGTGELFF
TRBD1,-,TRBV18,TRBJ2-2,TGTGCCAGCCTCACTCGACAGGGCGCGAACACCGGGGAGCTGTTTTTT,CASLTRQGANTGELFF
-,few,TRBV4-3,TRBJ2-6,TGCGCCAGCAGCCAAGACAGGACAAGCTCTGGGGCCAACGTCCTGACTTTC,CASSQDRTSSGANVLTF
TRBD1,few,TRBV6-4,TRBJ1-1,TGTGCCAGCAGGGAGGGGGACAGGAACACTGAAGCTTTCTTT,CASREGDRNTEAFF
-,-,TRBV11-3,TRBJ2-7,TGTGCCAGCAGCTCGAACCCCAGGGAGCAGTACTTC,CASSSNPREQYF
TRBD1,-,TRBV6-6,TRBJ2-5,TGTGCCAGCAGTACCTCGGACAGGGGGGGAGAGACCCAGTACTTC,CASSTSDRGGETQYF
-,-,TRBV4-1,TRBJ2-7,TGCGCCAGCAGCCAAGAAAGCAGGGGGGTTTCCGAGCAGTACTTC,CASSQESRGVSEQYF
TRBD2,few,TRBV30,TRBJ2-7,TGTGCCTGGAGACAGCGGGAACCCTACGAGCAGTACTTC,CAWRQREPYEQYF
-,-,TRBV7-8,TRBJ1-1,TGTGCCAGCAGCTTTTTCCCCCTGGAGACCGTGAACACTGAAGCTTTCTTT,CASSFFPLETVNTEAFF
TRBD2,few,TRBV5-1,TRBJ2-5,TGCGCCAGCAGCACTACTAGCGGAGGCCCCGCGACCCAGTACTTC,CASSTTSGGPATQYF
-,-,TRBV28,TRBJ1-5,TGTGCCAGCAGTTTAGTCACAATAAGCAATCAGCCCCAGCATTTT,CASSLVTISNQPQHF
-,-,TRBV11-2,TRBJ1-2,TGTGCCAGCAGCTACCGACTAAACTATGGCTACACCTTC,CASSYRLNYGYTF
TRBD1,few,TRBV6-5,TRBJ1-1,TGTGCCAGCACCTCAGAGGGGCACAGGGGGCTAGCTTTCTTT,CASTSEGHRGLAFF
TRBD1,few,TRBV5-1,TRBJ1-2,TGCGCCAGCAGCGACAGGGGGCGAGACTATGGCTACACCTTC,CASSDRGRDYGYTF
TRBD2,few,TRBV7-6,TRBJ2-3,TGTGCCAGCAGCTTAACTAGCGGGAGGGCAGATACGCAGTATTTT,CASSLTSGRADTQYF
-,few,TRBV5-1,TRBJ2-1,TGCGCCAGCAGCTTGGAGGCGGGGATAGGGGTCAATGAGCAGTTCTTC,CASSLEAGIGVNEQFF
TRBD1,-,TRBV5-1,TRBJ1-2,TGCGCCAGCAGCTTCTCTCCAGGGGGCGGCTATGGCTACACCTTC,CASSFSPGGGYGYTF
-,-,TRBV19,TRBJ1-2,TGTGCCAGTAGTAAGGGACTGCTCTACAACTATGGCTACACCTTC,CASSKGLLYNYGYTF
TRBD1,-,TRBV29-1,TRBJ1-1,TGCAGCGTCGTATCCGGGACAGTGAACACTGAAGCTTTCTTT,CSVVSGTVNTEAFF
-,few,TRBV4-3,TRBJ2-3,TGCGCCAGCAGCCAGCACTGGCAGACAGACAGGCCAATCACAGATACGCAGTATTTT,CASSQHWQTDRPITDTQYF
-,-,TRBV23-1,TRBJ1-3,TGCGCCAGCAGTCCTCGGTCGTACTCTGGAAACACCATATATTTT,CASSPRSYSGNTIYF
-,-,TRBV6-5,TRBJ1-2,TGTGCCAGCAGTTCCTTCCAGGGGAGGGTGTGGGGCTACACCTTC,CASSSFQGRVWGYTF
-,few,TRBV9,TRBJ2-7,TGTGCCAGCAGCGGGGGCAGGGGCTACGAGCAGTACTTC,CASSGGRGYEQYF
TRBD2,-,TRBV5-1,TRBJ2-1,TGCGCCAGCAGCCCACCTAGCGGGAGTACCGATGAGCAGTTCTTC,CASSPPSGSTDEQFF
TRBD2,-,TRBV7-9,TRBJ2-7,TGTGCCAGCAGCGAGACTAGCGACTACGAGCAGTACTTC,CASSETSDYEQYF
-,few,TRBV29-1,TRBJ1-2,TGCAGCGTTGGTGAGGTTAGTGGTGGCTACACCTTC,CSVGEVSGGYTF
TRBD1,few,TRBV27,TRBJ1-1,TGTGCCAGCAGTTCAGGGGGTAAGAACACTGAAGCTTTCTTT,CASSSGGKNTEAFF